This T cell receptor (beta chain) was sequenced during a study of blood T cell repertoires in COVID-19. In the source study's methods: Reference gene primer amplification in the assay estimated nucleated cell counts. The assay was immunoSEQ multiplex PCR, and TCRdb's table has in-frame clones only and misses some. V and J calls and clone size come straight from that table; D and trimming were deduced from the DNA. The sample comprises 150,000 to 200,000 clones, roughly 80% of which are singletons, and 2.5% to 3.5% rests with the top ten. What was sequenced was peripheral blood. The clonotype originates from a man aged 65 to 85 with acute or convalescent COVID-19.

CDR3 DNA sequence: TGCGCCAGCAGCCAGTTGGGACAGATACCCTACGAGCAGTACTTC. Its protein is CASSQLGQIPYEQYF. The chain links TRBV4-1 to TRBJ2-7; the match to TRBD1 covers 7 bases. The CDR3 has 15 amino acids. Germline CDR1 MGHRA, CDR2 YSYEKL. The V segment lost 3 bases and the J segment 2 bases; nucleotides outside the gene matches: 7.